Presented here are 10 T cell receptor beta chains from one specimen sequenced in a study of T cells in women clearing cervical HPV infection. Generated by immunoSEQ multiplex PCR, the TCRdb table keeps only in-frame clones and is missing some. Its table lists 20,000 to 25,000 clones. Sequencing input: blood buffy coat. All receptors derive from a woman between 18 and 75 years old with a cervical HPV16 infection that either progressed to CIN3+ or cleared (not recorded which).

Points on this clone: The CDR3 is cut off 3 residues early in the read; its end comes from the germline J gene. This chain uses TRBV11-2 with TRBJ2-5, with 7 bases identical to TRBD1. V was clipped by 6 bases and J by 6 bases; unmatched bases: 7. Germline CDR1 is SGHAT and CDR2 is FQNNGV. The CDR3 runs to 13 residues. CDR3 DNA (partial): TGTGCCAGCAGACGTACAGGGGAAAAGACC. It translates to CASRRTGEKT. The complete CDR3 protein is CASRRTGEKTQYF. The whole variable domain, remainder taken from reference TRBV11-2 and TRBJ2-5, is EAGVAQSPRYKIIEKRQSVAFWCNPISGHATLYWYQQILGQGPKLLIQFQNNGVVDDSQLPKDRFSAERLKGVDSTLKIQPAKLEDSAVYLCASRRTGEKTQYFGPGTRLLVL.

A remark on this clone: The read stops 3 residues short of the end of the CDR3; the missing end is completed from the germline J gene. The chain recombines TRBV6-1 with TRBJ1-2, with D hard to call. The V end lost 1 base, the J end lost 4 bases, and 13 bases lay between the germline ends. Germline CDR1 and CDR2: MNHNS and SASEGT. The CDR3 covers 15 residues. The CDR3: CASSEGVQIAYGYTF. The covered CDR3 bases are TGTGCCAGCAGTGAAGGGGTACAAATAGCCTATGGC.

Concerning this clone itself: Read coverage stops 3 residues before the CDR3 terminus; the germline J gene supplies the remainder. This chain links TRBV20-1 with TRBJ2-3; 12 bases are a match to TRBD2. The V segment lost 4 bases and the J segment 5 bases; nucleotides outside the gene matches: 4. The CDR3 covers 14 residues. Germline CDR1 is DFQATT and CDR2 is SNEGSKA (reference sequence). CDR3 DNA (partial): TGCAGTGCTAAGACTAGCGGGGGTGTAGATACG. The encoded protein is CSAKTSGGVDT. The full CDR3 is CSAKTSGGVDTQYF.

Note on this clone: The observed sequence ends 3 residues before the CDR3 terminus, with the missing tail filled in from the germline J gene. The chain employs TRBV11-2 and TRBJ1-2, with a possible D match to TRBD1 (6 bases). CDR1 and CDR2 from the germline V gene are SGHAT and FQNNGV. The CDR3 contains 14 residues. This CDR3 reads CASSRGQGRETYTF. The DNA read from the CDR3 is TGTGCCAGCAGCCGTGGGCAGGGGAGGGAGACC.

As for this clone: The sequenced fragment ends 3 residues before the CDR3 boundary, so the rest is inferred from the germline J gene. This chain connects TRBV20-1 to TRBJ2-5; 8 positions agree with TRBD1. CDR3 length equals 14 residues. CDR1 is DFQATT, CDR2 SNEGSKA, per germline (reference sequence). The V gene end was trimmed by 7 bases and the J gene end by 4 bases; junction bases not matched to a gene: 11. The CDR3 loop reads CSVEGQGVGETQYF. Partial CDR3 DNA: TGCAGTGTGGAAGGACAGGGTGTAGGAGAGACC.

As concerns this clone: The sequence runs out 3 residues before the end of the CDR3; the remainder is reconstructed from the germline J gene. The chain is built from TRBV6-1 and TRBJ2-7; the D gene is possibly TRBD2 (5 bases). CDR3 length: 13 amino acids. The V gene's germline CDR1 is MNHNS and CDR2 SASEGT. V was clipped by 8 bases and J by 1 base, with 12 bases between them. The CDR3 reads CASGGGGSYEQYF. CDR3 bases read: TGTGCCAGCGGTGGTGGCGGGTCCTACGAG.

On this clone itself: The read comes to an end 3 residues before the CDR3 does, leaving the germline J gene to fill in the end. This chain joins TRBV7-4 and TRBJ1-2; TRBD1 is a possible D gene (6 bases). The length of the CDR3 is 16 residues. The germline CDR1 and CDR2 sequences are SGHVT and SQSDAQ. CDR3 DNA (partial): TGTGCCAGCAGACAAAAGCTTGGGGGAACGTGGGACATC. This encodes CASRQKLGGTWDI. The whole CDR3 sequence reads CASRQKLGGTWDIYTF. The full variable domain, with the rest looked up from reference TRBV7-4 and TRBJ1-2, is GAGVSQSPRYKVAKRGRDVALRCDSISGHVTLYWYRQTLGQGSEVLTYSQSDAQRDKSGRPSGRFSAERPERSVSTLKIQRTEQGDSAVYLCASRQKLGGTWDIYTFGSGTRLTVV.

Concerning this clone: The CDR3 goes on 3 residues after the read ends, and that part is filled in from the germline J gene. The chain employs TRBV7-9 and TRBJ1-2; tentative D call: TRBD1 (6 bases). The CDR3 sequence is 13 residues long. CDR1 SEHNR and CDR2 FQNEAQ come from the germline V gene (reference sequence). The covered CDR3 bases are TGTGCCAGCAGCTTAGGAGGACAGACCGAC. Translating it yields CASSLGGQTD. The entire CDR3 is CASSLGGQTDYTF.

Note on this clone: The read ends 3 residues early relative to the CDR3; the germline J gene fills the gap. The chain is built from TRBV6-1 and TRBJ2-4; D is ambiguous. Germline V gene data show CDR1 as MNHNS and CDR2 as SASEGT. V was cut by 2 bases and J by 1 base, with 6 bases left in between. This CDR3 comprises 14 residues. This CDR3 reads CASSEPMAKNIQYF. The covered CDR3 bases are TGTGCCAGCAGTGAACCCATGGCCAAAAACATT.

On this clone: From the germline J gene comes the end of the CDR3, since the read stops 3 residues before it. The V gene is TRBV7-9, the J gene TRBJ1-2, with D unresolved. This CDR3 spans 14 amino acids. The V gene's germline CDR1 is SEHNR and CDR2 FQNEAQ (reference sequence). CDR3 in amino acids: CASRGLAGDNDYTF. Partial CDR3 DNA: TGTGCCAGCCGAGGACTAGCGGGAGACAATGAC.